This T cell receptor (beta chain) is drawn from a study of blood T cell repertoires in COVID-19. The method was immunoSEQ multiplex PCR; TCRdb's version includes in-frame clones alone and lacks a portion of them. The sample shows 88,000 or so clones, around 83% of them seen only once. Trimming stripped 5 bases from V and 7 bases from J, with 11 bases between. This CDR3 has 12 residues. Germline CDR1 and CDR2: WSHSY and SAAADI. This TCR was recovered from a human donor in a cohort sampled during active COVID-19. Sequencing input: peripheral blood. The chain couples TRBV10-2 to TRBJ1-1; D not resolved. CDR3 sequence reads: CASSPRGLEAFF. DNA of the CDR3: TGCGCCAGCAGTCCCCGGGGTCTTGAAGCTTTCTTT.